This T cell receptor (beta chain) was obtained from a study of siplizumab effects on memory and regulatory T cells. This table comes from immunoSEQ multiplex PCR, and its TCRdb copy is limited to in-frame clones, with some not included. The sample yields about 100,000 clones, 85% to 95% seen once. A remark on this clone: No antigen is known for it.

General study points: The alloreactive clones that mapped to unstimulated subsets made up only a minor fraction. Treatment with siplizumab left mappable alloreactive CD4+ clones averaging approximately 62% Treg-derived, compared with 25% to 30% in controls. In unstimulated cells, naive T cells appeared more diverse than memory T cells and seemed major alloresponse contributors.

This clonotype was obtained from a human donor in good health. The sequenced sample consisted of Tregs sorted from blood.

The CDR3 sequence is CASRAGQGSYEQYF. CDR3 bases: TGTGCCAGCAGGGCGGGACAGGGCTCCTACGAGCAGTACTTC. The chain links TRBV6-1 to TRBJ2-7; 9 nucleotides match TRBD1. After removal of 6 bases from V and 0 bases from J, the junction contained 3 bases not matched to a gene. The CDR3 consists of 14 residues. Per germline, CDR1 MNHNS and CDR2 SASEGT.